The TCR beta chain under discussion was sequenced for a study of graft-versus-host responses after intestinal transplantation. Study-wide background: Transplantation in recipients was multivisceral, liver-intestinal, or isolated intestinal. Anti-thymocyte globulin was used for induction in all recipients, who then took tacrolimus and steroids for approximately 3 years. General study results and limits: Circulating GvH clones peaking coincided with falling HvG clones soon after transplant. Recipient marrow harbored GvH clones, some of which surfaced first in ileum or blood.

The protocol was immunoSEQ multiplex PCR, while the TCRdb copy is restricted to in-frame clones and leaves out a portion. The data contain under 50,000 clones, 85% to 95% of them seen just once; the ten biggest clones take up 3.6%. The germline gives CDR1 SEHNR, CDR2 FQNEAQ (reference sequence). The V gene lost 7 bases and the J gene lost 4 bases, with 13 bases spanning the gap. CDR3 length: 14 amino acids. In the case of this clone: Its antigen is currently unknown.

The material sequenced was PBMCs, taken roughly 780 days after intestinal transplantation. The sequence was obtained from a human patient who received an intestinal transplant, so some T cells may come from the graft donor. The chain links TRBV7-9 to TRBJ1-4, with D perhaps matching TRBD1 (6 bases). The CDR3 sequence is CASNSGTSNEKLFF. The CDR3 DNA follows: TGTGCCAGCAACTCCGGGACAAGTAATGAAAAACTGTTTTTT.